The count of the clone carrying this TCR beta chain is one. These data are taken from a study of blood T cell repertoires in COVID-19. In the study overall: Acute and convalescent COVID-19 specimens originated in the United States, Italy and Spain. PBMCs, B-cell-depleted T cells, or T cells provided the cDNA or gDNA that made up the material.

Trimming took 8 bases from V and 9 from J, leaving 17 bases between them. The CDR3 loop spans 13 amino acids. Germline assignment: CDR1 MNHEY and CDR2 SVGAGI. Under the authors' procedure: Estimated nucleated cell counts came from reference gene primer amplification. Here immunoSEQ multiplex PCR was the method, and the copy in TCRdb shows in-frame clones only, minus some. From that table come the V and J calls and clone size; the DNA was used to work out D and trimming. Of around 150,000 clones in the sample, approximately 87% were seen once. This rearrangement joins TRBV6-5 to TRBJ2-1; D is ambiguous. This TCR was recovered from a woman in her thirties or forties with acute or convalescent COVID-19. Material: peripheral blood. As DNA, the CDR3 is TGTGCCAGCCTGGGCTATTACAATTCTGAGCAGTTCTTC. Protein sequence: CASLGYYNSEQFF.